Included here is one T cell receptor beta chain sequence, with context. These data belong to a study of T cell responses to AZD1222 COVID-19 vaccine. Study overall: Whether given at about 4 or about 12 weeks, second doses were pooled.

Profiling relied on immunoSEQ multiplex PCR, and the TCRdb table lists in-frame clones only, not all of them. The table has approximately 130,000 clones, about 94% seen once. The CDR3 has 16 amino acids. The ends lost 3 bases at V and 4 bases at J; junction bases unmatched: 5. Germline values: CDR1 SGHTA, CDR2 FQGTGA. The sample was peripheral blood, taken on day 0 of AZD1222 vaccination. The chain carries TRBV7-3 and TRBJ2-1; 11 positions agree with TRBD2. The sequence was collected from an adult in good health. CDR3 loop: CASSLVASGGYNEQFF. CDR3 nucleotide sequence: TGTGCCAGCAGCTTGGTGGCTAGCGGGGGGTACAATGAGCAGTTCTTC.